Many counts were recorded for the clone carrying this T cell receptor (beta chain). TCRdb re-analysed the RT-PCR reads in MiXCR, keeping a single row per CDR3 protein. The sample yields about 680,000 distinct CDR3 sequences, about 14% seen once. From germline, CDR1 is SGHTA and CDR2 FQGTGA. The CDR3 covers 17 residues. V was trimmed by 1 base and J by 1 base, leaving 15 bases between them. This receptor was taken from a female donor in good health, serving as a healthy control. This chain connects TRBV7-3 to TRBJ2-3, with TRBD1 as a possible D gene (7 bases). Material: memory CD4+ T cells from blood. The CDR3: CASSLRRRGQGTDTQYF. In DNA form, the CDR3 reads TGTGCCAGCAGCTTAAGGCGGAGGGGGCAAGGCACAGATACGCAGTATTTT.